The rows below give T cell receptor beta chains drawn from one sample of a study of T cell changes during pregnancy in multiple sclerosis. This table comes from immunoSEQ multiplex PCR, and its TCRdb copy is limited to in-frame clones, with some not included. The table includes almost 40,000 clones, around 91% detected once. This material consisted of CD4+ T cells from peripheral blood mononuclear cells, taken in the second trimester of pregnancy. These receptors came from a female donor in good health, enrolled as a control in a pregnancy study. Both conserved end residues are part of each CDR3. A D gene is named only where the DNA matches it firmly. Clone size, where shown, is once, few, many, or a class for clones that have expanded.

-	TRBD1	TRBV5-4	TRBJ2-2	CASSSGQGATGELFF	TGTGCCAGCAGCTCCGGACAGGGGGCAACCGGGGAGCTGTTTTTT
-	-	TRBV4-3	TRBJ2-7	CASSQEWAGRYEQYF	TGCGCCAGCAGCCAAGAGTGGGCGGGACGCTACGAGCAGTACTTC
-	-	TRBV19	TRBJ1-5	CASSRTVPRNNQPQHF	TGTGCCAGTAGTCGGACAGTGCCAAGGAACAATCAGCCCCAGCATTTT
-	-	TRBV18	TRBJ1-1	CASSPSYSNTEAFF	TGTGCCAGCTCACCAAGTTACTCGAACACTGAAGCTTTCTTT
-	TRBD1	TRBV18	TRBJ1-4	CASSPSDRGLTNEKLFF	TGTGCCAGCTCACCATCGGACAGGGGGCTTACTAATGAAAAACTGTTTTTT
-	-	TRBV7-9	TRBJ1-2	CASSSTGLNYGYTF	TGTGCCAGCAGCTCGACAGGTCTTAACTATGGCTACACCTTC
-	-	TRBV6-5	TRBJ2-5	CASSYGTLKETQYF	TGTGCCAGCAGTTACGGGACACTCAAAGAGACCCAGTACTTC
-	TRBD1	TRBV5-1	TRBJ2-2	CASSFLTGAVTGELFF	TGCGCCAGCAGCTTCCTTACAGGGGCCGTCACCGGGGAGCTGTTTTTT
-	TRBD2	TRBV28	TRBJ2-1	CASSRGGDPYNEQFF	TGTGCCAGCAGCCGCGGGGGGGACCCGTACAATGAGCAGTTCTTC
-	TRBD1	TRBV5-1	TRBJ2-7	CASRGQGASYEQYF	TGCGCCAGCCGAGGACAGGGGGCTTCCTACGAGCAGTACTTC
-	-	TRBV7-9	TRBJ2-6	CASTGSGANVLTF	TGTGCCAGCACCGGCTCTGGGGCCAACGTCCTGACTTTC
-	-	TRBV5-1	TRBJ1-3	CASSFRGQISGNTIYF	TGCGCCAGCAGCTTTCGGGGACAAATCTCTGGGAACACCATATATTTT
-	TRBD1	TRBV9	TRBJ1-3	CASSVETGRGNTIYF	TGTGCCAGCAGCGTTGAGACAGGGAGGGGAAACACCATATATTTT
-	-	TRBV6-1	TRBJ1-6	CASKDTVSPLHF	TGTGCCAGCAAGGACACGGTCTCACCCCTCCACTTT
-	TRBD1	TRBV6-6	TRBJ1-1	CASSNRGQTEAFF	TGTGCCAGCAGCAACAGGGGCCAGACTGAAGCTTTCTTT
-	-	TRBV7-8	TRBJ1-2	CASSLFSDRGAHTF	TGTGCCAGCAGCTTATTTTCCGATCGAGGCGCTCACACCTTC
-	-	TRBV20-1	TRBJ1-2	CSGPEEYGYTF	TGCAGTGGTCCGGAGGAATATGGCTACACCTTC
-	-	TRBV6-1	TRBJ1-3	CASSEALSSGNTIYF	TGTGCCAGCAGTGAAGCGCTCAGCTCTGGAAACACCATATATTTT
-	TRBD1	TRBV18	TRBJ2-7	CASSPTGGAYEQYF	TGTGCCAGCTCGCCTACAGGGGGAGCCTACGAGCAGTACTTC
-	-	TRBV19	TRBJ2-1	CASSPSRGGEQFF	TGTGCCAGTAGTCCAAGTCGAGGGGGAGAGCAGTTCTTC
-	TRBD1	TRBV6-1	TRBJ2-7	CASRRGQDPLIEQYF	TGTGCCAGCAGGCGCGGACAGGATCCCCTTATCGAGCAGTACTTC
-	TRBD1	TRBV2	TRBJ2-1	CASSGLDRSSYNEQFF	TGTGCCAGCAGTGGTCTGGACAGGAGCTCCTACAATGAGCAGTTCTTC
-	TRBD1	TRBV18	TRBJ2-2	CASSQRDRGTVFF	TGTGCCAGCTCGCAAAGGGACAGGGGAACGGTGTTTTTT
-	-	TRBV6-1	TRBJ1-4	CASSEVGTVRINEKLFF	TGTGCCAGCAGTGAAGTAGGAACAGTTCGAATTAATGAAAAACTGTTTTTT
-	TRBD1	TRBV7-9	TRBJ1-2	CASSLGQGFGYTF	TGTGCCAGCAGCTTAGGACAGGGCTTTGGCTACACCTTC
-	-	TRBV5-4	TRBJ1-6	CASSFLQDNSPLHF	TGTGCCAGCAGCTTTCTACAGGATAATTCACCCCTCCACTTT
once	-	TRBV5-4	TRBJ2-1	CASSSGERRSYNEQFF	TGTGCCAGCAGCTCCGGGGAGCGGAGGTCCTACAATGAGCAGTTCTTC
-	TRBD1	TRBV7-2	TRBJ1-5	CASSFTGGGDQPQHF	TGTGCCAGCAGCTTCACAGGGGGTGGGGATCAGCCCCAGCATTTT
-	TRBD1	TRBV5-1	TRBJ2-3	CASSKSQGGTDTQYF	TGCGCCAGCAGCAAGTCACAGGGGGGCACAGATACGCAGTATTTT
-	-	TRBV5-1	TRBJ1-2	CASSAYRGDYGYTF	TGCGCCAGCAGCGCTTACCGGGGGGACTATGGCTACACCTTC
once	TRBD2	TRBV6-5	TRBJ2-3	CASSYSRGGPDTQYF	TGTGCCAGCAGTTACTCGCGGGGGGGCCCAGATACGCAGTATTTT
-	TRBD1	TRBV9	TRBJ2-7	CASSPSWTGNEQYF	TGTGCCAGCAGCCCCTCATGGACAGGGAACGAGCAGTACTTC
-	-	TRBV7-6	TRBJ1-2	CASSPQRMGYGYTF	TGTGCCAGCAGCCCTCAGCGGATGGGATATGGCTACACCTTC
-	TRBD1	TRBV7-3	TRBJ2-1	CASSLGQGPNEQFF	TGTGCCAGCAGCTTGGGACAGGGTCCCAATGAGCAGTTCTTC
few	TRBD1	TRBV5-8	TRBJ1-4	CASSPGDRDDEKLFF	TGTGCCAGCAGCCCGGGGGACAGGGATGATGAAAAACTGTTTTTT
-	TRBD1	TRBV27	TRBJ1-1	CASSSHRGLNTEAFF	TGTGCCAGCAGTTCGCACAGGGGCCTTAACACTGAAGCTTTCTTT
-	-	TRBV6-1	TRBJ1-1	CAIQQMSLNTEAFF	TGTGCCATCCAACAGATGAGTTTGAACACTGAAGCTTTCTTT
-	TRBD1	TRBV18	TRBJ1-2	CASSRTGQTDYGYTF	TGTGCCAGCTCACGGACAGGACAGACCGACTATGGCTACACCTTC
-	-	TRBV6-5	TRBJ2-4	CASSKSLAKNIQYF	TGTGCCAGCTCAAAGAGCCTAGCCAAAAACATTCAGTACTTC
-	TRBD1	TRBV7-9	TRBJ1-1	CASSLTGDTEAFF	TGTGCCAGCAGCTTGACAGGGGACACTGAAGCTTTCTTT
-	-	TRBV12-1	TRBJ1-5	CASSSRDIGLSQHF	TGTGCCAGCAGCTCCCGGGACATAGGGTTGTCTCAGCATTTT
-	TRBD1	TRBV27	TRBJ2-7	CASSLSKSLGQLYEQYF	TGTGCCAGCAGTTTATCGAAATCACTGGGACAGCTATACGAGCAGTACTTC
-	-	TRBV4-3	TRBJ1-5	CASSKSRQGNQPQHF	TGCGCCAGCAGCAAAAGTCGGCAGGGCAATCAGCCCCAGCATTTT
-	TRBD1	TRBV5-5	TRBJ2-3	CASSLTGTVGLDTQYF	TGTGCCAGCAGCCTCACCGGGACAGTGGGTTTGGATACGCAGTATTTT
-	TRBD1	TRBV5-5	TRBJ2-7	CASSLAQGQSYEQYF	TGTGCCAGCAGCTTGGCCCAGGGACAGTCCTACGAGCAGTACTTC
-	TRBD1	TRBV28	TRBJ2-7	CASSSYRGAYEQYF	TGTGCCAGCAGTTCTTACAGGGGGGCCTACGAGCAGTACTTC
once	-	TRBV5-4	TRBJ1-2	CASSFSGTYGYTF	TGTGCCAGCAGCTTCAGTGGCACCTATGGCTACACCTTC
once	-	TRBV21-1	TRBJ1-4	CASSNRDRQKRLFF	TGTGCCAGCAGCAACCGGGACAGACAGAAAAGACTGTTTTTT
-	TRBD1	TRBV5-1	TRBJ1-4	CASSWTGSTNEKLFF	TGCGCCAGCAGCTGGACAGGGAGCACTAATGAAAAACTGTTTTTT
-	TRBD1	TRBV18	TRBJ2-7	CASSPAQTGNYEQYF	TGTGCCAGCTCACCTGCCCAGACAGGGAACTACGAGCAGTACTTC
-	-	TRBV5-1	TRBJ1-3	CASSLAAGRGNTIYF	TGCGCCAGCAGCTTGGCCGCAGGGAGGGGAAACACCATATATTTT
-	TRBD1	TRBV7-6	TRBJ1-5	CASSLVGRGREPQHF	TGTGCCAGCAGCTTAGTGGGCAGGGGGCGAGAGCCCCAGCATTTT
-	-	TRBV7-9	TRBJ2-3	CASSSTPRSDRLTDTQYF	TGTGCCAGCAGCTCTACCCCGAGGAGTGACAGGCTCACAGATACGCAGTATTTT